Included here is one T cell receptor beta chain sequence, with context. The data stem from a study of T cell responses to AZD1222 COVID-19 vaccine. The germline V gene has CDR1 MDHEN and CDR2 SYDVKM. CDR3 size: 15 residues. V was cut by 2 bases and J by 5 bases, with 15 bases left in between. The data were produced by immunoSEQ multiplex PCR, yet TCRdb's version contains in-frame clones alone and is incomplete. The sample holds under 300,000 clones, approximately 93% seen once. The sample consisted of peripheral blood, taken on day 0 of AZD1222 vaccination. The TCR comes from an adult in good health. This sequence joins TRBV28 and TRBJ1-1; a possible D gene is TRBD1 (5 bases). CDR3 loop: CASSLLTATGTEAFF. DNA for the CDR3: TGTGCCAGCAGTTTACTGACAGCCACGGGGACTGAAGCTTTCTTT.